A selection of T cell receptor beta chains follows, all from one sample in a study of T cells in Graves' hyperthyroidism and ophthalmopathy. Via MiXCR, TCRdb re-called the multiplex PCR reads, giving one row per CDR3 protein. The sample holds around 440,000 distinct CDR3 sequences; 15% to 18% are singletons and the top ten take roughly 13%. The sequenced material came from blood. The receptors stem from a woman aged 18-29 years with Graves' hyperthyroidism. CDR3s include the opening cysteine and the closing phenylalanine or tryptophan. A D gene is named only where the DNA matches it firmly. Clone sizes are given selectively: once, few, many, or a class where the clone is expanded.

TRBV3-1	.	TRBJ2-2	.	TGTGCCAGCAGCTACCGGTCATTGACCGGGGAGCTGTTTTTT	CASSYRSLTGELFF
TRBV7-2	many	TRBJ1-2	.	TGTGCCAGCAGCTTAGCAGGGCCTAACTATGGCTACACCTTC	CASSLAGPNYGYTF
TRBV11-2	many	TRBJ2-7	.	TGTGCCAGCAGCTTGGTCTCCATGGGGGAGCAGTACTTC	CASSLVSMGEQYF
TRBV7-3	few	TRBJ2-1	TRBD1	TGTGCCAGCAGCTTATTAGTGGGACAGGGGGCGCCCGGAAGATACAATGAGCAGTTCTTC	CASSLLVGQGAPGRYNEQFF
TRBV7-2	few	TRBJ1-2	.	TGTGCCAGCAGCTTAGGGCTAAGAGGCTATGGCTACACCTTC	CASSLGLRGYGYTF
TRBV12-3/TRBV12-4	few	TRBJ2-2	.	TGTGCCAGCAGCCCCCCGAATAGCGGATACACCGGGGAGCTGTTTTTT	CASSPPNSGYTGELFF
TRBV7-3	many	TRBJ2-1	.	TGTGCCAGCAGCTTAGGTGGAGGGGTAGAAAATGAGCAGTTCTTC	CASSLGGGVENEQFF
TRBV24-1	many	TRBJ2-1	TRBD2	TGTGCCACCAGTGACCCCCAGGCGGCGGGAGCCTACAATGAGCAGTTCTTC	CATSDPQAAGAYNEQFF
TRBV12-3/TRBV12-4	many	TRBJ2-1	.	TGTGCCAGCAGTTTCCCCGGGAGTCCAACCCGCAATGAGCAGTTCTTC	CASSFPGSPTRNEQFF
TRBV28	many	TRBJ2-2	TRBD2	TGTGCCAGCAGTTTCGGCGGGAGTAAAACCGGGGAGCTGTTTTTT	CASSFGGSKTGELFF
TRBV6-1	.	TRBJ2-1	.	TGTGCCAGCAGTGTAATACGGGACTACAATGAGCAGTTCTTC	CASSVIRDYNEQFF
TRBV15	.	TRBJ2-1	.	TGTGCCACCAGCAGAGAGACAGCGGGTGAGCAGTTCTTC	CATSRETAGEQFF
TRBV6-2/TRBV6-3	few	TRBJ2-1	.	TGTGCCAGCAGTCCCTTCGACAGTCATGAGCAGTTCTTC	CASSPFDSHEQFF
TRBV4-3	.	TRBJ1-2	TRBD1	TGCGCCAGCAGCCGTAGCCGGGACAGGGATGGCTACACCTTC	CASSRSRDRDGYTF
TRBV27	many	TRBJ2-1	TRBD2	TGTGCCAGCAGTCCATGGACTAGCGGGAGTTACAATGAGCAGTTCTTC	CASSPWTSGSYNEQFF
TRBV7-3	many	TRBJ2-1	TRBD1	TGTGCCAGCAGCTTCGGACAGGGTGGTGATGAGCAGTTCTTC	CASSFGQGGDEQFF
TRBV7-2	many	TRBJ2-5	TRBD2	TGTGCCAGCAGCTCCCACAGACTAGCGGGGTCCGAAGAGACCCAGTACTTC	CASSSHRLAGSEETQYF
TRBV11-2	many	TRBJ1-4	.	TGTGCCAGCAGCCCACCGCCATTTAATGAAAAACTGTTTTTT	CASSPPPFNEKLFF
TRBV7-9	many	TRBJ2-7	.	TGTGCCAGCAGCTTAGGCCAGGTCACCGAGCAGTACTTC	CASSLGQVTEQYF
TRBV7-2	few	TRBJ2-4	TRBD2	TGTGCCAGCAGCTCCACGAGCGGGGGGGGGGCCAAAAACATTCAGTACTTC	CASSSTSGGGAKNIQYF
TRBV4-3	.	TRBJ2-1	TRBD2	TGCGCCAGCAGCCAAAAAAAACTAGCGGGGGAGCCCAATGAGCAGTTCTTC	CASSQKKLAGEPNEQFF
TRBV4-1	.	TRBJ1-1	.	TGCGCCAGCAGCCACCTGCGGCGTCGGTTGAACACTGAAGCTTTCTTT	CASSHLRRRLNTEAFF
TRBV4-3	.	TRBJ2-7	TRBD2	TGCGCCAGCAGCCAAGCGGCCGTCGGACTAGCGGGGGGCCCGCGGTACTTC	CASSQAAVGLAGGPRYF